Listed below are T cell receptor beta chains from one sample, sequenced in a study of blood T cell repertoires in COVID-19. Only in-frame clones appear in the TCRdb table, and some are missing; sequencing was by immunoSEQ multiplex PCR. This table has 290,000 or so clones, approximately 86% appearing once. The specimen sequenced was PBMCs or T cells enriched from blood (not recorded which). The receptors shown here come from a woman under 30 who had recovered from COVID-19. Each CDR3 is given with its conserved first and last residue. The D gene is left open where the match is weak. A row's size may be missing; if present it is once, few, many or a size class.

abundance: -; d_gene: -; len: 16; j_gene: TRBJ1-3; v_gene: TRBV5-1; CDR3aa: CASSLAGVIRGNTIYF; CDR3nt: TGCGCCAGCAGCTTGGCCGGGGTCATTCGTGGAAACACCATATATTTT
abundance: few; d_gene: TRBD2; len: 16; j_gene: TRBJ2-3; v_gene: TRBV7-8; CDR3aa: CASSLVSTSGTDTQYF; CDR3nt: TGTGCCAGCAGCTTAGTTTCGACTAGCGGCACAGATACGCAGTATTTT
abundance: -; d_gene: -; len: 17; j_gene: TRBJ2-1; v_gene: TRBV2; CDR3aa: CASDRRSYRPNYNEQFF; CDR3nt: TGTGCCAGCGATAGGCGGTCGTACCGACCAAACTACAATGAGCAGTTCTTC
abundance: -; d_gene: -; len: 12; j_gene: TRBJ2-7; v_gene: TRBV7-9; CDR3aa: CASSFSPYEQYF; CDR3nt: TGTGCCAGCAGCTTCTCCCCCTACGAGCAGTACTTC
abundance: -; d_gene: -; len: 15; j_gene: TRBJ2-3; v_gene: TRBV6-5; CDR3aa: CASSYGGTPTDTQYF; CDR3nt: TGTGCCAGCAGTTACGGGGGGACCCCCACAGATACGCAGTATTTT
abundance: -; d_gene: TRBD1; len: 17; j_gene: TRBJ1-3; v_gene: TRBV5-5; CDR3aa: CASSLGQGVLRGNTIYF; CDR3nt: TGTGCCAGCAGCTTGGGACAGGGGGTTCTTCGTGGAAACACCATATATTTT
abundance: -; d_gene: TRBD1; len: 15; j_gene: TRBJ2-7; v_gene: TRBV11-3; CDR3aa: CASSPRQGARYEQYF; CDR3nt: TGTGCCAGCAGCCCAAGGCAGGGGGCGCGGTACGAGCAGTACTTC
abundance: -; d_gene: -; len: 13; j_gene: TRBJ2-7; v_gene: TRBV12-3/TRBV12-4; CDR3aa: CASSPPLFYEQYF; CDR3nt: TGTGCCAGCAGCCCACCACTATTCTACGAGCAGTACTTC
abundance: -; d_gene: TRBD2; len: 18; j_gene: TRBJ2-1; v_gene: TRBV18; CDR3aa: CASSLTSGISSSYNEQFF; CDR3nt: TGTGCCAGCTCGCTGACTAGCGGGATATCAAGCTCCTACAATGAGCAGTTCTTC
abundance: -; d_gene: TRBD2; len: 16; j_gene: TRBJ2-7; v_gene: TRBV7-2; CDR3aa: CASSLHIAGATYEQYF; CDR3nt: TGTGCCAGCAGCTTACATATAGCGGGGGCCACCTACGAGCAGTACTTC
abundance: -; d_gene: -; len: 13; j_gene: TRBJ2-3; v_gene: TRBV18; CDR3aa: CASSPPQGDTQYF; CDR3nt: TGTGCCAGCTCACCACCCCAGGGGGATACGCAGTATTTT
abundance: few; d_gene: TRBD2; len: 14; j_gene: TRBJ2-2; v_gene: TRBV10-1; CDR3aa: CASSERLAGGELFF; CDR3nt: TGCGCCAGCAGTGAGAGGCTAGCGGGCGGGGAGCTGTTTTTT
abundance: -; d_gene: TRBD1; len: 17; j_gene: TRBJ1-3; v_gene: TRBV4-1; CDR3aa: CASSPKAQGASGNTIYF; CDR3nt: TGCGCCAGCAGCCCCAAGGCACAGGGGGCCTCTGGAAACACCATATATTTT
abundance: few; d_gene: -; len: 14; j_gene: TRBJ2-1; v_gene: TRBV30; CDR3aa: CAWSRGTSYNEQFF; CDR3nt: TGTGCCTGGAGCAGGGGAACCTCCTACAATGAGCAGTTCTTC
abundance: once; d_gene: TRBD1; len: 13; j_gene: TRBJ1-4; v_gene: TRBV7-2; CDR3aa: CASSLDRVEKLFF; CDR3nt: TGTGCCAGCAGCTTGGACAGGGTTGAAAAACTGTTTTTT
abundance: -; d_gene: -; len: 14; j_gene: TRBJ2-3; v_gene: TRBV18; CDR3aa: CASSPLSSSDTQCF; CDR3nt: TGTGCCAGCTCACCCCTCTCTAGCAGTGACACGCAGTGTTTT
abundance: -; d_gene: TRBD1; len: 14; j_gene: TRBJ1-1; v_gene: TRBV27; CDR3aa: CASSFGTGYTEAFF; CDR3nt: TGTGCCAGCAGTTTCGGGACAGGGTATACTGAAGCTTTCTTT
abundance: -; d_gene: -; len: 14; j_gene: TRBJ1-5; v_gene: TRBV19; CDR3aa: CASSPAGGNQPQHF; CDR3nt: TGTGCCAGTAGCCCCGCGGGGGGGAATCAGCCCCAGCATTTT
abundance: -; d_gene: -; len: 14; j_gene: TRBJ2-7; v_gene: TRBV4-2; CDR3aa: CASSPMASHYEQYF; CDR3nt: TGTGCCAGCAGCCCGATGGCCTCCCACTACGAGCAGTACTTC
abundance: -; d_gene: -; len: 16; j_gene: TRBJ2-3; v_gene: TRBV9; CDR3aa: CASSVSLGRETDTQYF; CDR3nt: TGTGCCAGCAGCGTAAGTTTGGGGAGAGAAACAGATACGCAGTATTTT
abundance: -; d_gene: -; len: 12; j_gene: TRBJ1-2; v_gene: TRBV19; CDR3aa: CASSNRQSGYTF; CDR3nt: TGTGCCAGTAGTAACAGACAAAGTGGCTACACCTTC
abundance: once; d_gene: TRBD1; len: 14; j_gene: TRBJ2-1; v_gene: TRBV24-1; CDR3aa: CATSDLDRGDEQFF; CDR3nt: TGTGCCACCAGTGATCTTGACAGGGGAGATGAGCAGTTCTTC
abundance: -; d_gene: -; len: 11; j_gene: TRBJ1-1; v_gene: TRBV2; CDR3aa: CASSGDREAFF; CDR3nt: TGTGCCAGCAGTGGAGACAGAGAAGCTTTCTTT
abundance: -; d_gene: -; len: 12; j_gene: TRBJ2-2; v_gene: TRBV9; CDR3aa: CASSEGAGELFF; CDR3nt: TGTGCCAGCAGCGAAGGGGCCGGGGAGCTGTTTTTT
abundance: once; d_gene: -; len: 14; j_gene: TRBJ1-2; v_gene: TRBV25-1; CDR3aa: CASSEGGLGYGYTF; CDR3nt: TGTGCCAGCAGTGAGGGGGGGCTCGGCTATGGCTACACCTTC
abundance: -; d_gene: -; len: 15; j_gene: TRBJ2-6; v_gene: TRBV28; CDR3aa: CASNRQDSGANVLTF; CDR3nt: TGTGCCAGCAACCGACAAGACTCTGGGGCCAACGTCCTGACTTTC
abundance: -; d_gene: -; len: 13; j_gene: TRBJ1-4; v_gene: TRBV6-5; CDR3aa: CASQGVWNEKLFF; CDR3nt: TGTGCCAGCCAAGGGGTTTGGAATGAAAAACTGTTTTTT
abundance: -; d_gene: -; len: 15; j_gene: TRBJ1-6; v_gene: TRBV30; CDR3aa: CAWSVLSARGSPLHF; CDR3nt: TGTGCCTGGAGTGTACTATCCGCCAGGGGATCACCCCTCCACTTT